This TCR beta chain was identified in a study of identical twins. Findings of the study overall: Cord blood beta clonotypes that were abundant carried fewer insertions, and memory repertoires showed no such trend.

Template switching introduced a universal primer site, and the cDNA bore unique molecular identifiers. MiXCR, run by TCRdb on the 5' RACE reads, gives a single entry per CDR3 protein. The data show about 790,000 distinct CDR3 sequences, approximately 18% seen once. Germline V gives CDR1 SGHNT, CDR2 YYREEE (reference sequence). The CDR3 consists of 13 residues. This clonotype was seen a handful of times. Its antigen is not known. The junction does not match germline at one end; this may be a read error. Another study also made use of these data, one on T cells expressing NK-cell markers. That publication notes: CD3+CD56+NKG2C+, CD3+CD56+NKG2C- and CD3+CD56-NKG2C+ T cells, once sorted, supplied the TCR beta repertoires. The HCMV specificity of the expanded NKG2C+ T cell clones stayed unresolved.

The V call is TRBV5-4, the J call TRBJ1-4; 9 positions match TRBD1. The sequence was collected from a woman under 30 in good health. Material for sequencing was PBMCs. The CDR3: CASSLSTGGRLAF. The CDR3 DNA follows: TGTGCCAGCAGCTTGTCAACAGGGGGCCGCTTAGCTTTT.